The next 3 T cell receptor beta chains were all read from a single sample in a study of Ad26.COV2.S vaccination and SARS-CoV-2 variants. Assay: immunoSEQ multiplex PCR; the TCRdb copy retains only in-frame clones and omits some. Of roughly 330,000 clones in the sample, almost 90% were seen once. This sample's treatment: 19 received Ad26.COV2.S at low or high dose, single or two shots; several received placebo; per-sample allocation not given. Samples were taken on day 63 after the first vaccine or placebo injection. Specimen: peripheral blood, collected in a trial of Ad26.COV2.S vaccine versus placebo. These receptors all come from a person between 18 and 59 years old who received the Ad26.COV2.S COVID-19 vaccine or a placebo.

This clone was observed a handful of times. V usage is TRBV6-2 or TRBV6-3 and J usage is TRBJ2-1; 16 positions match TRBD2. The CDR3 totals 21 residues. Germline V lookup: CDR1 MNHEY, CDR2 SVGEGT. V was clipped by 0 bases and J by 3 bases; unmatched bases: 11. The CDR3 region has the DNA TGTGCCAGCAGTTACTCTTCCACCGGGACTAGCGGGGGGGCCGACTACAATGAGCAGTTCTTC. Translating it yields CASSYSSTGTSGGADYNEQFF.

V usage is TRBV14 and J usage is TRBJ1-1; TRBD1 is a possible D gene (5 bases). CDR3 length equals 15 residues. Germline-derived CDR1 and CDR2 are SGHDN and FVKESK. V dropped 4 bases and J dropped 0 bases, with 12 bases sitting between them. Here the CDR3 reads CASSRPGHLNTEAFF. CDR3 sequence (DNA): TGTGCCAGCAGCCGACCCGGACACTTGAACACTGAAGCTTTCTTT.

The gene calls are TRBV6-2 or TRBV6-3 and TRBJ1-6; no definite D call. The CDR3 is 17 amino acids. CDR1 and CDR2 from the germline V gene are MNHEY and SVGEGT. V was shortened by 3 bases and J by 1 base, with 13 bases between the two germline ends. In DNA form, the CDR3 reads TGTGCCAGCAGTTATCTCGGTTATTCGTCCTATAATTCACCCCTCCACTTT. Protein product: CASSYLGYSSYNSPLHF.